This T cell receptor beta chain was documented in a study of blood T cell repertoires in COVID-19. Per the original methods: Amplified reference gene primers provided the basis for estimating nucleated cell counts. Some clones are missing from TCRdb's copy, which holds only in-frame ones; the method was immunoSEQ multiplex PCR. The DNA gave D and trimming, while V, J and clone size come from that table. The table lists over 90,000 clones, 84% of them singletons. This clone was counted a single time. V was shortened by 0 bases and J by 6 bases, with 8 bases between the two germline ends. CDR3 size: 14 residues. Looked up from germline, CDR1 is MGHRA and CDR2 is YSYEKL.

This receptor was taken from a human donor in a cohort sampled during active COVID-19. This sequence joins TRBV4-1 and TRBJ2-2, with D perhaps matching TRBD1 (6 bases). Sequencing used peripheral blood. The CDR3 here is CASSQEWGPGELFF. CDR3 bases: TGCGCCAGCAGCCAAGAGTGGGGGCCCGGGGAGCTGTTTTTT.